The 17 T cell receptor beta chains below come from one sample, sequenced in a study of shared clonotypes between healthy human individuals. TCRdb's copy holds only in-frame clones and misses some; the assay was immunoSEQ multiplex PCR. This sample carries about 600,000 clones, just under 97% of them seen once, and the ten largest clones take 0.085% to 0.11%. Positive CCR7 selection of CD45RO-negative cells yielded the naive CD8 cells, and terminally differentiated effector memory CD45RA+ cells were excluded. The sequenced material came from naive CD8+ T cells sorted from blood. The origin of the receptors is a woman aged 30 to 39 in good health.

This chain connects TRBV28 to TRBJ2-1; D is possibly TRBD1 (6 bases). The ends were cut back, 2 bases at V and 3 bases at J, with 14 bases in the middle. The CDR3 sequence is 16 residues long. Per germline, CDR1 MDHEN and CDR2 SYDVKM. CDR3 in DNA: TGTGCCAGCAGTTTACCCCCAGGGGAGCTCTACAATGAGCAGTTCTTC. This sequence encodes CASSLPPGELYNEQFF.

The chain carries TRBV28 and TRBJ2-7; weak D call: TRBD2 (6 bases). Looked up from germline, CDR1 is MDHEN and CDR2 is SYDVKM. This CDR3 region has 14 residues. V was clipped by 5 bases and J by 0 bases, with 11 bases between them. The CDR3 DNA reads TGTGCCAGCAGTGAGCCCGGGGGCTCCTACGAGCAGTACTTC. Protein sequence: CASSEPGGSYEQYF.

The chain joins TRBV6-6 to TRBJ1-1; D not resolved. Trimming pared 7 bases from V and 4 bases from J, leaving 19 bases between. This CDR3 comprises 15 residues. Germline assignment: CDR1 MNHNY and CDR2 SVGAGI (reference sequence). The CDR3 reads CASNPLATDFTEAFF. CDR3 nucleotides: TGTGCCAGCAACCCACTAGCTACTGACTTCACTGAAGCTTTCTTT.

Here the CDR3 reads CASRQEASRAYEQYF. As DNA, the CDR3 is TGTGCCAGCAGACAGGAGGCAAGTAGGGCCTACGAGCAGTACTTC. The V and J genes are TRBV28 and TRBJ2-7, with D perhaps given as TRBD1 or TRBD2 (5 bases each). Per the germline V gene, CDR1 is MDHEN and CDR2 is SYDVKM. Trimming pared 6 bases from V and 2 bases from J, leaving 17 bases between. This CDR3 region has 15 residues.

This chain uses TRBV5-1 with TRBJ2-7; 8 positions agree with TRBD2. V was pared by 2 bases and J by 6 bases, with 7 bases of the junction left unmatched. This CDR3 comprises 14 residues. Germline V CDR1 and CDR2: SGHRS, YFSETQ. The CDR3 sequence is CASSFEGLEGEQYF. The CDR3, as DNA: TGCGCCAGCAGCTTCGAGGGACTAGAGGGCGAGCAGTACTTC.

CDR3 DNA: TGTGCCAGCAGCTATGGGACACTAGATACGCAGTATTTT. As protein: CASSYGTLDTQYF. The chain is built from TRBV27 and TRBJ2-3, with TRBD1 as a possible D gene (6 bases). V was shortened by 6 bases and J by 5 bases, with 12 bases between the two germline ends. From germline, CDR1 is MNHEY and CDR2 SMNVEV (reference sequence). CDR3 size: 13 residues.

The CDR3 here is CASSRVEGYEQYF. Here the CDR3 DNA reads TGTGCCAGCAGTAGGGTGGAGGGCTACGAGCAGTACTTC. This sequence joins TRBV27 and TRBJ2-7, with D perhaps TRBD2 (6 bases). CDR3 length: 13 residues. Between the trimmed V and J ends, which lost 5 bases and 3 bases, there was a span of 11 bases. Germline loops: CDR1 MNHEY, CDR2 SMNVEV (reference sequence).

The chain combines TRBV29-1 with TRBJ2-3; 14 bases fit TRBD2. The CDR3 is made up of 16 amino acids. The trim removed 3 bases at V and 6 bases at J, leaving 8 bases unmatched. Germline CDR1 is SQVTM and CDR2 is ANQGSEA. CDR3 bases: TGCAGCGTTGACCGACTAGCGGGAGGGGTCGGGGATACGCAGTATTTT. This translates into CSVDRLAGGVGDTQYF.

The chain has TRBV9 and TRBJ1-2, with 10 nucleotides matching TRBD1. Germline V gene data show CDR1 as SGDLS and CDR2 as YYNGEE. The length of the CDR3 is 13 residues. Trimming took 2 bases from V and 6 from J; bases not matched to a gene: 1. CDR3 bases: TGTGCCAGCAGCGTGGGGACAGGGGATGGCTACACCTTC. Translated: CASSVGTGDGYTF.

The V and J genes are TRBV6-5 and TRBJ1-2; possible D gene TRBD1, 5 bases. V was pared by 2 bases and J by 2 bases, with 9 bases between. The CDR3 length is 14 residues. Germline CDR1 MNHEY, CDR2 SVGAGI. The CDR3 region is CASSYQQGNYGYTF. CDR3 DNA sequence: TGTGCCAGCAGTTACCAGCAGGGCAACTATGGCTACACCTTC.

The chain joins TRBV4-1 to TRBJ1-1, with D unresolved. The CDR3 is 15 residues long. V lost 4 bases to trimming and J lost 1 base, with 13 bases between them. The germline V gene encodes CDR1 MGHRA and CDR2 YSYEKL. As DNA, the CDR3 is TGCGCCAGCAGCCCAATACTGACGGCGAACACTGAAGCTTTCTTT. This encodes CASSPILTANTEAFF.

The V and J genes are TRBV4-2 and TRBJ1-5; D ambiguous. Germline CDR1 reads LGHNA; CDR2 reads YNFKEQ. The ends were cut back, 1 base at V and 0 bases at J, with 7 bases in the middle. The CDR3 spans 15 residues. CDR3: CASSQVRSSNQPQHF. DNA for the CDR3: TGTGCCAGCAGCCAAGTACGGAGTAGCAATCAGCCCCAGCATTTT.

The chain links TRBV30 to TRBJ2-7, with D possibly being TRBD2 (6 bases). The CDR3 consists of 13 residues. V was trimmed by 8 bases and J by 6 bases, leaving 20 bases between them. Germline CDR1 reads GTSNPN; CDR2 reads SVGIG (reference sequence). The CDR3 reads CATFTGLFAEQYF. The CDR3, as DNA: TGTGCCACATTCACGGGACTGTTTGCCGAGCAGTACTTC. The whole variable domain, filled in from reference TRBV30 and TRBJ2-7, reads SQTIHQWPATLVQPVGSPLSLECTVEGTSNPNLYWYRQAAGRGLQLLFYSVGIGQISSEVPQNLSASRPQDRQFILSSKKLLLSDSGFYLCATFTGLFAEQYFGPGTRLTVT.

The chain employs TRBV19 and TRBJ2-2; 8 bases are shared with TRBD2. CDR3 size: 17 residues. Germline V gene lookup returns CDR1 LNHDA and CDR2 SQIVND (reference sequence). Losses at the gene ends were 0 bases for V and 3 bases for J; bases not matched to a gene: 6. The CDR3 DNA sequence: TGTGCCAGTAGTATAGATCTACTAGCGGAGGACACCGGGGAGCTGTTTTTT. Its translation is CASSIDLLAEDTGELFF.

This chain links TRBV19 with TRBJ1-6; 7 nucleotides line up with TRBD1. There are 12 residues in the CDR3. Losses at the gene ends were 6 bases for V and 11 bases for J; bases not matched to a gene: 4. Germline V lookup: CDR1 LNHDA, CDR2 SQIVND (reference sequence). The CDR3 DNA follows: TGTGCCAGTAGGACAGGGCTTACACCCCTCCACTTT. Amino acid sequence: CASRTGLTPLHF.

The chain employs TRBV27 and TRBJ2-3; TRBD1 aligns across 12 bases. Per germline, CDR1 MNHEY and CDR2 SMNVEV (reference sequence). The V and J ends lost 5 bases and 3 bases, in that order; junction bases with no gene match: 3. The CDR3 contains 15 residues. CDR3 loop: CASSTGQGATDTQYF. CDR3 nucleotides: TGTGCCAGCAGTACGGGACAGGGGGCAACAGATACGCAGTATTTT.

The chain employs TRBV19 and TRBJ2-3; tentative D call: TRBD1 (5 bases). Germline V CDR1 and CDR2: LNHDA, SQIVND (reference sequence). The CDR3 length is 13 residues. V was shortened by 3 bases and J by 3 bases, with 7 bases between the two germline ends. CDR3 sequence (DNA): TGTGCCAGTAGTATTGGGGCGACAGATACGCAGTATTTT. It codes for CASSIGATDTQYF.